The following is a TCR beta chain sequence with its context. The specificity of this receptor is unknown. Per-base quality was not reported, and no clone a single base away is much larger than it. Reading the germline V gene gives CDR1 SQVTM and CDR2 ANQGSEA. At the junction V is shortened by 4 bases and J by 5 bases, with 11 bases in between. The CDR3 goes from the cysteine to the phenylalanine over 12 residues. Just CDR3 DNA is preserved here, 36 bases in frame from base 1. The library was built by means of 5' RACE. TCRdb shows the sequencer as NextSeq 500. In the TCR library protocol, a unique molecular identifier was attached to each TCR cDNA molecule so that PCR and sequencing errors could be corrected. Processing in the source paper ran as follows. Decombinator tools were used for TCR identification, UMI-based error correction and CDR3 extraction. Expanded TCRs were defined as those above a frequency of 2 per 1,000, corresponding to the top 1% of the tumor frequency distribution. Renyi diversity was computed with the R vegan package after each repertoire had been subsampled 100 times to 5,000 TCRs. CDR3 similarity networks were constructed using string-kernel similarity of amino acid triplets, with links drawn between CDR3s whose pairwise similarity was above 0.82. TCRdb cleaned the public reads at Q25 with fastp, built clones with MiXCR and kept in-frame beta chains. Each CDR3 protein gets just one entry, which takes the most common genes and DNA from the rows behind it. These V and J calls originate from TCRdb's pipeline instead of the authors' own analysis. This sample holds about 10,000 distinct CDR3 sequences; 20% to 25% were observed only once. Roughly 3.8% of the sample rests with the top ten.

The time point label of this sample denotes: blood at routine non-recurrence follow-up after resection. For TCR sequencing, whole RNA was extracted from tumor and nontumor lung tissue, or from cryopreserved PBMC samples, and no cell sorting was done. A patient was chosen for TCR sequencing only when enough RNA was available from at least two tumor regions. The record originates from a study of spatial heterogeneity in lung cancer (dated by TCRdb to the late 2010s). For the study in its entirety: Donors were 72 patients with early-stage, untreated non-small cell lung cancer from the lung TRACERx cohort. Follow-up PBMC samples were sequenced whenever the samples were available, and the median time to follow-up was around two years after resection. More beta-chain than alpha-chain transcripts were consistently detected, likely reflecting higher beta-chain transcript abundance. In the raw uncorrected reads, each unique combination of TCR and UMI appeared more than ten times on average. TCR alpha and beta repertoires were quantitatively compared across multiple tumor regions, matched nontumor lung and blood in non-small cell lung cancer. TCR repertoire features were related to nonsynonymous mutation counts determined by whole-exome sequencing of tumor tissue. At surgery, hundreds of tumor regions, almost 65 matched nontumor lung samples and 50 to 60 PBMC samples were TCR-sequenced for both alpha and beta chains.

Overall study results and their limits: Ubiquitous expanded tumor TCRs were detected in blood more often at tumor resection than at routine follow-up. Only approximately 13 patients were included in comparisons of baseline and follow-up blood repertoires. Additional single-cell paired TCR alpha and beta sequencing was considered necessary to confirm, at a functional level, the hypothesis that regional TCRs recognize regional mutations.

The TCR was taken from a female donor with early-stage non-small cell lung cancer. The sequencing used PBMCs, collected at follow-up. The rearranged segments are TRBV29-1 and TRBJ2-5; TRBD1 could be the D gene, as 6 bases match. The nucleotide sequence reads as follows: TGCAGCGTTGCTCACAGGGAGGAGACCCAGTACTTC. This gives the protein CSVAHREETQYF.